The 30 T cell receptor beta chains listed next were all sequenced from one sample in a study of shared clonotypes between healthy human individuals (dated by TCRdb to 2018 to 2021). Library preparation used the immunoSEQ multiplex PCR assay. What TCRdb holds here is the immuneACCESS table cut down to in-frame rearrangements. Part of the clones is not present; checked against another copy, under half of the missing clones reflect an unresolved V gene, and the others are unexplained. For this sample the table gives some 680,000 clones, of which approximately 73% were detected only once. The ten largest account for around 1.8% of the sample. The material sequenced was memory CD4+ T cells sorted from blood. Per the publication, the cell subset or site label means: CD45RA-negative fraction. Source of these receptors: a woman in her thirties in good health.

The chain is built from TRBV5-6 and TRBJ2-7, with no clear D. With 1 base removed from V and 3 bases from J, the gap between germline ends came to 8 bases. Germline V gene data show CDR1 as SGHDT and CDR2 as YYEEEE. The CDR3 spans 13 residues. CDR3 in amino acids: CASSLLGSYEQYF. The CDR3 coding sequence is TGTGCCAGCAGCTTGCTGGGCAGCTACGAGCAGTACTTC.

This clone was detected once. The chain joins TRBV25-1 to TRBJ2-1; 10 bases are shared with TRBD2. The CDR3 totals 13 residues. With 10 bases clipped from V and 9 bases from J, the junction kept 9 bases outside the gene matches. Germline loops: CDR1 MGHDK, CDR2 SYGVNS. CDR3 in DNA: TGTGCCACCCAACCGGGACTAGCGCGTGAGCAGTTCTTC. Its protein is CATQPGLAREQFF.

The CDR3 spells CASSRDRGVHEQFF. CDR3 nucleotide sequence: TGTGCCAGCAGCCGGGACAGAGGGGTCCATGAGCAGTTCTTC. This sequence joins TRBV5-4 and TRBJ2-1; 7 bases map to TRBD1. Per the germline V gene, CDR1 is SGHNT and CDR2 is YYREEE (reference sequence). The ends lost 4 bases at V and 8 bases at J; junction bases unmatched: 9. The CDR3 is 14 amino acids.

This clone was observed at least ten times. Other DNA sequences in this sample translate to the same CDR3. V usage is TRBV5-1 and J usage is TRBJ2-7; TRBD1 aligns across 8 bases. This CDR3 has 15 amino acids. Germline values: CDR1 SGHRS, CDR2 YFSETQ. Unmatched junction bases numbered 8, after V lost 2 bases and J lost 4 bases. In DNA form, the CDR3 reads TGCGCCAGCAGCTTTCAGCAGGGGGCTTCATACGAGCAGTACTTC. It encodes CASSFQQGASYEQYF.

This clone was picked up many times. This CDR3 is also generated by other DNA sequences in the sample. The genes are TRBV28 and TRBJ2-6; no clear D gene. The V gene's germline CDR1 is MDHEN and CDR2 SYDVKM. The V gene lost 6 bases and the J gene lost 2 bases, with 11 bases spanning the gap. The CDR3 is 15 amino acids. This chain's CDR3 is CASSPPVTGANVLTF. The CDR3 DNA reads TGTGCCAGCAGCCCACCGGTTACTGGGGCCAACGTCCTGACTTTC.

The chain carries TRBV7-9 and TRBJ1-2; maybe TRBD1 (5 bases). This CDR3 spans 13 amino acids. From germline, CDR1 is SEHNR and CDR2 FQNEAQ (reference sequence). Trimming cost V 4 bases and J 4 bases, with 10 bases left between them. CDR3 region: CASSWDGLYGYTF. The CDR3 nucleotides read TGTGCCAGCAGCTGGGACGGACTCTATGGCTACACCTTC.

This clone appeared a few times. The CDR3 DNA reads as TGCGCCAGCAGCCAAGTACCAGGATCGGGGGCGGCTGGCTACACCTTC. It codes for CASSQVPGSGAAGYTF. The chain is built from TRBV4-1 and TRBJ1-2, with TRBD1 as a possible D gene (6 bases). The CDR3 has 16 amino acids. Germline V gives CDR1 MGHRA, CDR2 YSYEKL. Trimming shortened V by 1 base and J by 7 bases, and 19 bases separated the two germline ends.

The chain couples TRBV11-3 to TRBJ2-7; D possibly corresponds to TRBD1 (6 bases). This CDR3 contains 15 residues. Trimming stripped 3 bases from V and 7 bases from J, with 19 bases between. Germline values: CDR1 SGHNT, CDR2 YENEEA. Written as DNA, the CDR3 is TGTGCCAGCAGCTTGACAGGCAACCGCGGTGAGGAGCAGTACTTC. This gives the protein CASSLTGNRGEEQYF. The full variable domain, in which reference TRBV11-3 and TRBJ2-7 provide the parts outside the CDR3, is EAGVVQSPRYKIIEKKQPVAFWCNPISGHNTLYWYLQNLGQGPELLIRYENEEAVDDSQLPKDRFSAERLKGVDSTLKIQPAELGDSAVYLCASSLTGNRGEEQYFGPGTRLTVT.

This clone was seen a single time. V usage is TRBV6-5 and J usage is TRBJ1-2, with D unresolved. The V end was cut by 0 bases, the J end by 5 bases, with 16 bases between. CDR1 is MNHEY, CDR2 SVGAGI, per germline. The CDR3 runs to 16 residues. The CDR3 region has the DNA TGTGCCAGCAGTTACTCGGCCGTCGGCAGCTCTTATGGCTACACCTTC. The encoded protein is CASSYSAVGSSYGYTF.

This sequence joins TRBV30 and TRBJ2-7; a weak D match, TRBD2 (6 bases). The V end was cut by 7 bases, the J end by 6 bases, with 19 bases between. Germline CDR1 is GTSNPN and CDR2 is SVGIG (reference sequence). This CDR3 contains 13 residues. The CDR3 protein is CALSRDSIPEQYF. As DNA, the CDR3 is TGTGCCTTAAGCCGGGACTCTATACCCGAGCAGTACTTC.

This clone came up a few times. This chain links TRBV14 with TRBJ2-7; TRBD2 aligns across 8 bases. The junction had 3 bases not matched to a gene; V was cut back by 2 bases and J by 0 bases. The germline CDR1 and CDR2 sequences are SGHDN and FVKESK. There are 15 residues in the CDR3. The CDR3 loop is CASSQMAGGSYEQYF. The CDR3 DNA follows: TGTGCCAGCAGCCAAATGGCGGGAGGCTCCTACGAGCAGTACTTC.

V usage is TRBV25-1 and J usage is TRBJ2-3; D ambiguous. The germline V gene has CDR1 MGHDK and CDR2 SYGVNS. This CDR3 spans 15 amino acids. V was clipped by 8 bases and J by 1 base, with 16 bases between them. In nucleotides, the CDR3 is TGTGCCAGCCTTTCCGGGTCGGCGGGCACAGATACGCAGTATTTT. It specifies CASLSGSAGTDTQYF.

This clone was seen only a few times. The rearrangement joins TRBV7-2 to TRBJ2-7; TRBD2 matches 12 bases. The CDR3 contains 17 residues. Germline V lookup: CDR1 SGHTA, CDR2 FQGNSA. The V gene end was trimmed by 5 bases and the J gene end by 0 bases; junction bases not matched to a gene: 8. The CDR3 nucleotides read TGTGCCAGCAGCATTACCTGGACTAGCGGGAACTCCTACGAGCAGTACTTC. Translated, it gives CASSITWTSGNSYEQYF.

This clone was observed a handful of times. The rearrangement links TRBV5-1 to TRBJ2-7; no definite D call. The length of the CDR3 is 12 residues. CDR1 and CDR2 from the germline V gene are SGHRS and YFSETQ. Trimming left V 0 bases short and J 6 bases short, with 7 bases between. CDR3 nucleotide sequence: TGCGCCAGCAGCTTGGGGTCCGTCGAGCAGTACTTC. It translates to CASSLGSVEQYF.

This clone showed up just once. V usage is TRBV4-2 and J usage is TRBJ2-3; D might be TRBD2 (6 bases). The length of the CDR3 is 16 residues. Germline CDR1 reads LGHNA; CDR2 reads YNFKEQ. Trimming removed 0 bases at V and 1 base at J, with 11 bases between. CDR3 loop: CASSQEVASGTDTQYF. CDR3 bases: TGTGCCAGCAGCCAAGAGGTCGCTAGCGGCACAGATACGCAGTATTTT.

The V gene is TRBV12-1, the J gene TRBJ2-3; TRBD2 was called by the table and not checked on the DNA. TRBV12-1 counts as a pseudogene. This CDR3 spans 12 amino acids. The CDR3 is CASSLYTDTQYF. The CDR3 DNA reads TGTGCCAGCAGCCTATACACAGATACGCAGTATTTT.

The V gene is TRBV2, the J gene TRBJ2-3, with 8 nucleotides matching TRBD1. The CDR3 extends over 14 amino acids. Germline lookup yields CDR1 SNHLY and CDR2 FYNNEI. With V trimmed by 5 bases and J by 3 bases, 4 bases remained unmatched. The CDR3 DNA is TGTGCCAGCAGTCGGACAGGGAAAACAGATACGCAGTATTTT. It is translated as CASSRTGKTDTQYF.

This sequence joins TRBV27 and TRBJ2-1, with 8 positions matching TRBD2. Trimming took 3 bases from V and 2 from J; bases not matched to a gene: 0. This CDR3 region has 14 residues. Germline CDR1 reads MNHEY; CDR2 reads SMNVEV (reference sequence). In DNA, the CDR3 is TGTGCCAGCAGTTTCGGGAGGGCCTACAATGAGCAGTTCTTC. It is translated as CASSFGRAYNEQFF.

This clone has only one observation. This chain uses TRBV27 with TRBJ1-1; D gene unclear. This CDR3 has 16 residues. The germline V gene encodes CDR1 MNHEY and CDR2 SMNVEV (reference sequence). Trimming stripped 3 bases from V and 4 bases from J, with 18 bases between. This chain's CDR3 is CASSFFPDGALTEAFF. For the CDR3, the DNA is TGTGCCAGCAGTTTCTTTCCCGACGGAGCTCTCACTGAAGCTTTCTTT.

This clone is a singleton in its sample. V and J are TRBV19 and TRBJ1-5; possibly TRBD1 for D (5 bases). The CDR3 spans 16 residues. The V end was cut by 7 bases, the J end by 6 bases, with 22 bases between. Germline loops: CDR1 LNHDA, CDR2 SQIVND (reference sequence). The CDR3 here is CASTPTGAGLAQPQHF. The CDR3 DNA reads TGTGCCAGTACTCCCACCGGGGCAGGGTTGGCTCAGCCCCAGCATTTT.

Points on this clone: One end of the junction varies from germline; a read error may be responsible. The chain carries TRBV27 and TRBJ2-7, with TRBD2 identical over 7 bases. The CDR3 covers 16 residues. The germline V gene encodes CDR1 MNHEY and CDR2 SMNVEV (reference sequence). CDR3 bases: TGTGCCAGCAGTATATCCTTACTAGCGAGCTCCTACGAGCAGTACTTC. Amino acid sequence: CASSISLLASSYEQYF.

CDR3 nucleotides: TGTGCCACTAGGGACTATCGACTCACAGATACGCAGTATTTT. Its protein product is CATRDYRLTDTQYF. The chain couples TRBV19 to TRBJ2-3; 7 positions agree with TRBD2. The CDR3 has 14 residues. CDR1 and CDR2 from the germline V gene are LNHDA and SQIVND (reference sequence). V gave up 10 bases and J gave up 2 bases; unmatched junction bases: 9.

The chain carries TRBV11-3 and TRBJ2-3, with D possibly TRBD2 on 6 matching bases. Germline CDR1 is SGHNT and CDR2 is YENEEA. Between the trimmed V and J ends, which lost 5 bases and 1 base, there was a span of 10 bases. There are 14 residues in the CDR3. DNA for the CDR3: TGTGCCAGCAGCCCCAGCGGGCGCACAGATACGCAGTATTTT. Translated, it gives CASSPSGRTDTQYF.

The chain employs TRBV6-5 and TRBJ2-2; D remains ambiguous. With 2 bases removed from V and 0 bases from J, the gap between germline ends came to 7 bases. Germline V lookup: CDR1 MNHEY, CDR2 SVGAGI. The CDR3 sequence is 15 residues long. The CDR3: CASSYGRTNTGELFF. Written as DNA, the CDR3 is TGTGCCAGCAGTTACGGACGGACGAACACCGGGGAGCTGTTTTTT.

This rearrangement joins TRBV21-1 to TRBJ1-1; whether TRBD1, the table's D call, matches the DNA was not checked. TRBV21-1 is a known pseudogene. The CDR3 extends over 16 amino acids. CDR3 nucleotide sequence: TGTGCCAGCAGCAAAGCGTGTGGGGGCCAGAACACTGAAGCTTTCTTT. This codes for CASSKACGGQNTEAFF.

The chain couples TRBV23-1 to TRBJ2-4, with D possibly matching TRBD2 (6 bases). TRBV23-1 is placed among ORFs of uncertain function. The CDR3 totals 15 residues. Trimming removed 10 bases at V and 1 base at J, with 17 bases between. Here the CDR3 DNA reads TGCGCCATCCCCCCGGGGGAGGTGGCCAAAAACATTCAGTACTTC. Residues: CAIPPGEVAKNIQYF.

The gene calls are TRBV27 and TRBJ2-1; 12 nucleotides match TRBD2. Per the germline V gene, CDR1 is MNHEY and CDR2 is SMNVEV (reference sequence). V lost 6 bases and J lost 0; bases outside the gene matches: 15. This CDR3 contains 20 residues. CDR3 loop: CASSVNKLAGGTSSYNEQFF. DNA of the CDR3: TGTGCCAGCAGCGTAAATAAACTAGCGGGAGGAACCTCCTCCTACAATGAGCAGTTCTTC.

In this sample, this clone turned up once. J is TRBJ1-1 and V is TRBV19, with 7 bases aligning to TRBD1. J was trimmed by 7 bases and V by 6 bases; bases with no gene match: 11. The CDR3 is 14 amino acids. The germline CDR1 and CDR2 sequences are LNHDA and SQIVND (reference sequence). The CDR3 spells CASRTQTGINEAFF. DNA of the CDR3: TGTGCCAGTAGGACACAGACAGGGATCAATGAAGCTTTCTTT.

The chain employs TRBV10-1 and TRBJ1-5; weak D call: TRBD1 (5 bases). The CDR3 covers 17 residues. V shed 3 bases and J shed 2 bases, with 17 bases lying between them. Germline assignment: CDR1 WNHNN and CDR2 SYGVQD (reference sequence). The CDR3 loop is CASSELADGDGNQPQHF. DNA for the CDR3: TGCGCCAGCAGTGAACTCGCCGACGGGGACGGCAATCAGCCCCAGCATTTT.

V usage is TRBV28 and J usage is TRBJ2-7, with 8 positions matching TRBD1. The CDR3 has 13 residues. Germline V gene lookup returns CDR1 MDHEN and CDR2 SYDVKM. V was pared by 6 bases and J by 8 bases, with 9 bases of the junction left unmatched. The CDR3 loop reads CASSNGQGPQQYF. CDR3 coding DNA: TGTGCCAGCAGCAACGGACAGGGACCCCAGCAGTACTTC.